This paragraph covers one T cell receptor beta chain sequence. At least 6 million PBMCs were isolated per sample. CDR3 length: 13 residues. Trimming shortened V by 0 bases and J by 6 bases, and 7 bases separated the two germline ends. Germline assignment: CDR1 SGHRS and CDR2 YFSETQ. These data belong to a study of blood T cells in healthy people across ages. Next came a second PCR, run for roughly 6 to 11 cycles, which used a sample-barcoded 5' primer along with a J-beta primer mix. Researchers report that a template-switch adaptor with 12 random nucleotides tagged each cDNA molecule. TCRdb redid the calling of the 5' RACE reads with MiXCR, one entry per CDR3 protein. The sample consists of over 700,000 distinct CDR3 sequences, roughly 25% of them appearing once. The same specimen was also included in a second study, on T cells of mothers and their children. According to that study: Reads obtained per mother exceeded 8.5 million TCR beta CDR3 reads, with about 3 million obtained per child.

The gene calls are TRBV5-1 and TRBJ2-4, with D unclear. The sequence was obtained from a boy aged 5 to 17 in good health. The sequenced material came from blood. The CDR3 coding sequence is TGCGCCAGCAGCTTGGTGGGAAGAAACATTCAGTACTTC. Translation: CASSLVGRNIQYF.